The rows below give T cell receptor beta chains drawn from one sample of a study of shared clonotypes between healthy human individuals. The repertoire was sequenced with immunoSEQ multiplex PCR; TCRdb's copy has only in-frame clones and lacks some. The sample lists some 2,000,000 clones, almost 96% occurring once. Sequencing was done on a sample of naive CD4+ T cells sorted from blood. These receptors came from a young man in good health. Each CDR3 is given with its conserved first and last residue. The order of the fields is D gene, V gene, J gene, clone size, CDR3 protein, CDR3 DNA. D genes are given only for firm matches. Clone size is given for some rows only: seen once, a few or many times, or a class if the clone is expanded.

TRBD1	TRBV19	TRBJ1-2	NA	CASSGQGAGRDGYTF	TGTGCCAGTAGTGGACAGGGGGCAGGACGGGATGGCTACACCTTC
NA	TRBV28	TRBJ2-2	NA	CASRSGEERELFF	TGTGCCAGCAGATCCGGGGAGGAGAGGGAGCTGTTTTTT
TRBD1	TRBV5-1	TRBJ1-2	NA	CASSRGGTGANYGYTF	TGCGCCAGCAGCCGAGGCGGCACAGGGGCAAACTATGGCTACACCTTC
TRBD2	TRBV30	TRBJ2-5	NA	CAWSLLAGGPQYF	TGTGCCTGGAGCCTCCTAGCGGGGGGGCCCCAGTACTTC
TRBD1	TRBV5-4	TRBJ1-1	NA	CASSYTGATEAFF	TGTGCCAGCAGCTATACAGGGGCCACTGAAGCTTTCTTT
TRBD2	TRBV7-9	TRBJ2-3	NA	CASSRERGSRTDTQYF	TGTGCCAGCAGCCGAGAGCGGGGGAGCCGCACAGATACGCAGTATTTT
NA	TRBV7-9	TRBJ1-4	NA	CASSFSDFEKLFF	TGTGCCAGCAGTTTTTCCGATTTTGAAAAACTGTTTTTT
NA	TRBV7-2	TRBJ2-5	NA	CASSLIHQGGETQYF	TGTGCCAGCAGCTTAATTCATCAGGGCGGGGAGACCCAGTACTTC
NA	TRBV6-5	TRBJ2-7	once	CASSYSIQGLYEQYF	TGTGCCAGCAGTTACTCGATCCAGGGACTCTACGAGCAGTACTTC
NA	TRBV30	TRBJ2-7	few	CAWSVAYYEQYF	TGTGCCTGGAGTGTAGCGTACTACGAGCAGTACTTC
TRBD2	TRBV6-5	TRBJ2-7	NA	CASSQQGLAGDQNF	TGTGCCAGCAGTCAACAGGGACTAGCGGGAGATCAGAACTTC
NA	TRBV4-1	TRBJ2-1	few	CASSQEIGGTYNEQFF	TGCGCCAGCAGCCAAGAGATCGGGGGAACCTACAATGAGCAGTTCTTC
NA	TRBV10-3	TRBJ2-3	NA	CAISESATDTQYF	TGTGCCATCAGTGAGTCCGCCACAGATACGCAGTATTTT
TRBD2	TRBV7-2	TRBJ2-7	NA	CASSLSSGGSYEQYF	TGTGCCAGCAGCTTATCTAGCGGGGGCTCCTACGAGCAGTACTTC
TRBD2	TRBV7-9	TRBJ2-7	NA	CASSFFRTSGESYEQYF	TGTGCCAGCAGCTTTTTCCGGACTAGCGGGGAATCATACGAGCAGTACTTC
TRBD2	TRBV6-1	TRBJ2-2	NA	CASSLAGGNTGELFF	TGTGCCAGCTCCTTAGCGGGGGGGAACACCGGGGAGCTGTTTTTT
NA	TRBV7-2	TRBJ1-2	NA	CASSFQIGGYTF	TGTGCCAGCAGCTTCCAAATAGGAGGCTACACCTTC